This is a list of T cell receptor beta chains from one sample in a study of metastatic and nonmetastatic thyroid tumors. TCRdb reanalyzed the PCR reads with MiXCR. Of roughly 7,300 clones detected, 30% to 35% appear once; the ten largest clones hold more than 8.5%. The sample was tumor tissue. Source of these receptors: a female donor with papillary thyroid cancer or a benign thyroid nodule (not recorded which). Some clones in this sample may be carry-over from other donors' samples. Each CDR3 is given without its conserved first and last residue. A row's size may be missing; if present it is once, few, many or a size class.

CDR3: ASKGAPEGPEAF
V: TRBV7-3
J: TRBJ1-1
size: many
length: 12

CDR3: ASSPHNSYEQY
V: TRBV4-1
J: TRBJ2-7
size: .
length: 11

CDR3: ASSPPSATDTQY
V: TRBV5-1
J: TRBJ2-3
size: once
length: 12

CDR3: ASHGGYELY
V: TRBV2
J: TRBJ2-7
size: .
length: 9

CDR3: ASSQGASGSTDTQY
V: TRBV4-3
J: TRBJ2-3
size: few
length: 14

CDR3: ASSVRGKLGDGTDTQY
V: TRBV9
J: TRBJ2-3
size: .
length: 16

CDR3: ASSPGQGGGQPQH
V: TRBV7-2
J: TRBJ1-5
size: medium-sized
length: 13

CDR3: ASSETSGTGATGELF
V: TRBV9
J: TRBJ2-2
size: .
length: 15

CDR3: ASTPTVTGEETQY
V: TRBV4-1
J: TRBJ2-5
size: once
length: 13

CDR3: ASSQGNSIEPQH
V: TRBV18
J: TRBJ1-5
size: .
length: 12

CDR3: SAGTRRHSNQPQH
V: TRBV20-1
J: TRBJ1-5
size: .
length: 13

CDR3: RARGLANTGALF
V: TRBV20-1
J: TRBJ2-2
size: .
length: 12

CDR3: ASSLETGTGYT
V: TRBV27
J: TRBJ1-2
size: .
length: 11

CDR3: ASIPGGSHGYT
V: TRBV12-3/TRBV12-4
J: TRBJ1-2
size: few
length: 11

CDR3: SATQGALGYT
V: TRBV20-1
J: TRBJ1-2
size: .
length: 10

CDR3: ASSLDFRNTIY
V: TRBV5-1
J: TRBJ1-3
size: few
length: 11

CDR3: ASSIGGSYNEQF
V: TRBV19
J: TRBJ2-1
size: large
length: 12

CDR3: SAPSAVAGSYNEQF
V: TRBV20-1
J: TRBJ2-1
size: .
length: 14

CDR3: AWNTQPGKLF
V: TRBV30
J: TRBJ1-4
size: few
length: 10

CDR3: ASSPLRGTMNTGELF
V: TRBV25-1
J: TRBJ2-2
size: .
length: 15

CDR3: ASSLGPSWSGRSFEETQY
V: TRBV11-2
J: TRBJ2-5
size: .
length: 18

CDR3: ASIMVGWETQY
V: TRBV5-1
J: TRBJ2-5
size: .
length: 11

CDR3: ASSLSKASYGYT
V: TRBV12-3/TRBV12-4
J: TRBJ1-2
size: .
length: 12

CDR3: ASSIDRGNTEAF
V: TRBV5-1
J: TRBJ1-1
size: .
length: 12

CDR3: ASSEALRPGQSYEQY
V: TRBV25-1
J: TRBJ2-7
size: medium-sized
length: 15

CDR3: ASSSGTANYGYT
V: TRBV5-5
J: TRBJ1-2
size: .
length: 12

CDR3: ASSLADTQY
V: TRBV12-3/TRBV12-4
J: TRBJ2-3
size: few
length: 9

CDR3: ASSLEVGGVHNEQF
V: TRBV12-3/TRBV12-4
J: TRBJ2-1
size: .
length: 14

CDR3: SDRVVSYEQY
V: TRBV20-1
J: TRBJ2-7
size: .
length: 10

CDR3: ASSQARIQGASEAF
V: TRBV4-1
J: TRBJ1-1
size: many
length: 14

CDR3: ASSWQVTGELF
V: TRBV6-5
J: TRBJ2-2
size: .
length: 11

CDR3: ASSENRGTYT
V: TRBV18
J: TRBJ1-2
size: .
length: 10

CDR3: ASSQGSIARGRDSTDTQY
V: TRBV4-1
J: TRBJ2-3
size: .
length: 18

CDR3: ASSFPGGALH
V: TRBV7-3
J: TRBJ1-6
size: few
length: 10

CDR3: AVAGSRQETQY
V: TRBV19
J: TRBJ2-5
size: medium-sized
length: 11

CDR3: ASSLSPPGSHEQF
V: TRBV28
J: TRBJ2-1
size: few
length: 13

CDR3: DRSSYLASGNEQF
V: TRBV11-2
J: TRBJ2-1
size: .
length: 13

CDR3: ASSPPPQVTSGNTIY
V: TRBV18
J: TRBJ1-3
size: medium-sized
length: 15

CDR3: ASTPGSTEAF
V: TRBV11-2
J: TRBJ1-1
size: medium-sized
length: 10

CDR3: ASSLERNTEAF
V: TRBV7-2
J: TRBJ1-1
size: medium-sized
length: 11